This T cell receptor beta chain came from a study of shared clonotypes between healthy human individuals (dated by TCRdb to the early 2020s). With respect to the entire study: The cohort included a few men and a couple of women between 18 and 49 years of age. Per donor, three plates each were used for CD4 naive and CD4 memory, two for CD8 naive, and one for CD8 memory. The study deeply sequenced blood TCR repertoires of five healthy adults to estimate repertoire size and the extent of clonotype sharing between individuals. Different laboratories and diverse techniques were used to prepare libraries and sequence TCR repertoires, to increase sequencing depth and limit assay-specific biases. Between about 0.94 and 8.9 billion PBMCs per donor were obtained by leukapheresis. Overall study outcomes, separate from this receptor: Approximately 5% of naive CD4, roughly 3.6% of naive CD8, approximately 2% of memory CD4, and 0.4% of memory CD8 clonotypes were shared across a few donors. Compared with non-shared clonotypes, clonotypes shared by all four sorted-subset donors had higher generation probabilities. Based on pairwise subsampling, the degree of clonotype sharing among donors was expected to be affected by sequencing depth. Incomplete sequencing was indicated by rarefaction of sorted-subset datasets, despite the large sequencing depth. Because the study included a small number of donors, the genetic and exposure-history diversity represented was limited. Only blood was sampled, and tissue TCR repertoires likely differ from those in blood. Estimated clonotype richness was generally larger for naive than for memory subsets.

The donors were healthy, HIV-negative adults with no recently reported acute infections or vaccinations. Every donor was a Caucasian adult residing in Nashville, Tennessee, USA. CD4+ T cells were enriched through magnetic negative selection, after which naive cells were positively selected on CD45RA and the remaining negative fraction served as the memory subset. Blood was obtained by leukapheresis, after which PBMCs were separated by Ficoll-Histopaque density gradient centrifugation and cryopreserved in liquid nitrogen vapor phase. Analytical flow cytometry was used to check the purity and quantity of each magnetically sorted T cell population. From each sorted fraction, genomic DNA was isolated and quantified by UV absorbance on a Nanodrop 2000c. The junction carries 7 bases between V and J, which are trimmed by 7 bases and 0 bases respectively. The CDR3 has 12 amino acids, counting the end cysteine and phenylalanine. Only the CDR3 region is kept as DNA, spanning 36 bases read in frame from base 1. The germline V gene gives CDR1 as SQVTM and CDR2 as ANQGSEA.

Details on this clone: Its antigen remains undetermined. No much larger clonotype is one base removed from it; base qualities were not supplied.

TCR CDR3 regions were amplified from genomic DNA by multiplex PCR using the deep immunoSEQ assay. Extracted genomic DNA from each cell subset was distributed evenly across all wells of several immunoSEQ 96-well plates, and each plate was treated as a replicate. For sorted subsets, around 0.2 ug genomic DNA, equal to some 30,000 T cell genomes, was loaded into each replicate PCR. Purified libraries were measured with a Qubit 3.0 fluorometer, size-checked on a Bioanalyzer 2100, and measured again with the KAPA Library Quantification kit. Each immunoSEQ 96-well plate was sequenced on its own single-read 150-cycle Illumina NextSeq 550 flow cell. On the study's bioinformatics: Because the immunoSEQ output included only junctional sequences and no quality scores, the filtering could not be the same as the filtering used for full-length reads. Sequences were annotated with PyIR, a Python wrapper for IgBLAST v1.9, using IMGT germline references to assign V/J genes and CDR3. Any read was removed if the V/J assignment was weak (E-value above 1e-6), the CDR3 was missing, or the read contained stop codons, out-of-frame junctions, or ambiguous translated residues. V3J clonotypes were defined by identical inferred V gene, J gene, and CDR3 amino acid sequence. Percentage overlap between repertoires was calculated by dividing the number of shared unique clonotypes by the size of the smaller repertoire. Three approaches were used to assess repertoire richness: RTK rarefaction, the Chao1 estimator, and Recon v2.1 estimates of unobserved clonotypes. For all TCRbeta clonotypes obtained by the gDNA method from four donors, generation probabilities were computed with OLGA. TCRdb stores this immuneACCESS table with in-frame sequences only. Part of the clones is absent; in the studies checked, under half of the shortfall reflects unresolved V genes, and no reason is known for the rest. The DNA was the basis for D and trimming; V, J and clone size are from that table. This sample holds approximately 530,000 clones; 95% to 97% were observed only once. The ten largest clones represent nearly 0.065% of the sample.

This receptor was obtained from a woman aged 25 to 39 in good health. Specimen: naive CD4+ T cells sorted from blood. The cell subset or site label corresponds to: CD45RA+ positively selected. The chain was built from TRBV29-1 and TRBJ1-3; the D gene identity is not certain. The nucleotide sequence reads as follows: TGCAGCGCCAGGTTCTCTGGAAACACCATATATTTT. It codes for CSARFSGNTIYF.